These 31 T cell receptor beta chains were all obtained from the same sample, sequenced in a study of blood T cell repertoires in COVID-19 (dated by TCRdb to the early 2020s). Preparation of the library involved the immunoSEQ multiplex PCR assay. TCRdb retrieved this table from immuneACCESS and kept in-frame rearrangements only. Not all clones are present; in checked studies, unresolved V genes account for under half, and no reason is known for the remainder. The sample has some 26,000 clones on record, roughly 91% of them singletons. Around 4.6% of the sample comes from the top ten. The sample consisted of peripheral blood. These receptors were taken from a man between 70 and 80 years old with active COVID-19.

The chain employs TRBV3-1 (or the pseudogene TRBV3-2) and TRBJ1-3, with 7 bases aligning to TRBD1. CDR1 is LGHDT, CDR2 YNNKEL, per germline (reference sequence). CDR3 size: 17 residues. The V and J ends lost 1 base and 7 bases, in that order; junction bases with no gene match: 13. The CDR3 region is CASSQVNRGPGANTIYF. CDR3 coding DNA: TGTGCCAGCAGCCAAGTTAACAGGGGCCCGGGCGCGAACACCATATATTTT.

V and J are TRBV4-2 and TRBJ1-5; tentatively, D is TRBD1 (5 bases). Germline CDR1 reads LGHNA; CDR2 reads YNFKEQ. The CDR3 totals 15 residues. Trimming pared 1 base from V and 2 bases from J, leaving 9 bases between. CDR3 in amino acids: CASSQAQTGNQPQHF. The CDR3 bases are TGTGCCAGCAGCCAAGCTCAGACAGGCAATCAGCCCCAGCATTTT.

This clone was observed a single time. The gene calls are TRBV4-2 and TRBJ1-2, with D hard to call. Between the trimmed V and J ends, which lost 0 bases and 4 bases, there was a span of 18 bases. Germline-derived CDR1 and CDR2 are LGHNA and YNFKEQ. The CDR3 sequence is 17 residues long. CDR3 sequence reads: CASSQEGSGLVFYGYTF. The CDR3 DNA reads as TGTGCCAGCAGCCAAGAAGGTTCAGGCTTAGTCTTCTATGGCTACACCTTC.

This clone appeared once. CDR3 loop: CASSLKEGTHYGYTF. CDR3 DNA: TGCGCCAGCAGCTTGAAGGAGGGAACGCACTATGGCTACACCTTC. The chain couples TRBV5-1 to TRBJ1-2, with no clear D. The CDR3 loop spans 15 amino acids. The germline V gene encodes CDR1 SGHRS and CDR2 YFSETQ. Trimming left V 1 base short and J 3 bases short, with 13 bases between. The full variable domain, its missing parts supplied by reference TRBV5-1 and TRBJ1-2, is KAGVTQTPRYLIKTRGQQVTLSCSPISGHRSVSWYQQTPGQGLQFLFEYFSETQRNKGNFPGRFSGRQFSNSRSEMNVSTLELGDSALYLCASSLKEGTHYGYTFGSGTRLTVV.

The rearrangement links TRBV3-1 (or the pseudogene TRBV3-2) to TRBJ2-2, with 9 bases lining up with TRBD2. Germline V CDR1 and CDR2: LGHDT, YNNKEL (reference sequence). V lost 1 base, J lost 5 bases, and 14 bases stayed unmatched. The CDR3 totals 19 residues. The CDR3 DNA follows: TGTGCCAGCAGCCAAGCTCATGGGACTAGCTCCACGAGAACCGGGGAGCTGTTTTTT. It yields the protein CASSQAHGTSSTRTGELFF.

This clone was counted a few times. Here the CDR3 DNA reads TGTGCCAGCAGCCGAGGACAGAGCTCCTACGAGCAGTACTTC. Amino acids: CASSRGQSSYEQYF. V is TRBV11-3 and J is TRBJ2-7, with a weak D call TRBD1 (6 bases). V was trimmed by 5 bases and J by 0 bases, leaving 11 bases between them. The CDR3 contains 14 residues. Germline values: CDR1 SGHNT, CDR2 YENEEA.

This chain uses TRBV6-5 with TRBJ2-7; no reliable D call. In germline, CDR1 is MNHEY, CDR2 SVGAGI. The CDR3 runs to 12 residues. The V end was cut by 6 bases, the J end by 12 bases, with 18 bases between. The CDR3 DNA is TGTGCCAGCAGCGAGCAAACTCTTAGCCTGTACTTC. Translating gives CASSEQTLSLYF.

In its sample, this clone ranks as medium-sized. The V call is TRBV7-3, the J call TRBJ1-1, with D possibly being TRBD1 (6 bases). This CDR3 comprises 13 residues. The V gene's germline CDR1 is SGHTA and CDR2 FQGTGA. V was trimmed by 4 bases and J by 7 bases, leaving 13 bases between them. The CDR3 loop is CASSSNRAGEAFF. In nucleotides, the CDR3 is TGTGCCAGCAGCTCTAACAGGGCGGGTGAAGCTTTCTTT.

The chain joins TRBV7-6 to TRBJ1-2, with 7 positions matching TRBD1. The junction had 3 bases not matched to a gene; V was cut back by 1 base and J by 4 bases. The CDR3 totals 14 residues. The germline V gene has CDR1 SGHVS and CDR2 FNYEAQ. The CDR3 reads CASSLGQGGYGYTF. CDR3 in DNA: TGTGCCAGCAGCTTAGGACAGGGAGGCTATGGCTACACCTTC.

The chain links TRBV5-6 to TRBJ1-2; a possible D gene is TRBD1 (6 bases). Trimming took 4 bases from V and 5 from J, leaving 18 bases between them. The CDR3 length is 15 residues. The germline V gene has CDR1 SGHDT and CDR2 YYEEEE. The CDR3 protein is CASSDISGTRYGYTF. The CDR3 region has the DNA TGTGCCAGCAGCGACATCTCCGGGACACGTTATGGCTACACCTTC.

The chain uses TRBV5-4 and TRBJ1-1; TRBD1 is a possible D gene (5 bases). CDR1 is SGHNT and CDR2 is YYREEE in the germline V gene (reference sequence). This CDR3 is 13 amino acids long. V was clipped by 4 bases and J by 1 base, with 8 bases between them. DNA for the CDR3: TGTGCCAGCAGCGCCGGACAGAACACTGAAGCTTTCTTT. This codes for CASSAGQNTEAFF.

CDR3 sequence (DNA): TGTGCCAGCAGCGGCACAGGGCTGGGAGAGACCCAGTACTTC. This encodes CASSGTGLGETQYF. This rearrangement joins TRBV5-6 to TRBJ2-5; TRBD1 is a possible D gene (6 bases). V lost 4 bases and J lost 4, with 14 bases in between. From germline, CDR1 is SGHDT and CDR2 YYEEEE. The CDR3 is 14 amino acids.

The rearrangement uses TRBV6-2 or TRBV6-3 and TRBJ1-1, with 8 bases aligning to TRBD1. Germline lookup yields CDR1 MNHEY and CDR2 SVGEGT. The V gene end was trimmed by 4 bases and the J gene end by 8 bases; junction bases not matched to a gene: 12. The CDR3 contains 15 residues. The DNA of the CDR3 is TGTGCCAGCAGTTTTGCAGGGGGCCCCAGTACCGAAGCTTTCTTT. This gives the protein CASSFAGGPSTEAFF.

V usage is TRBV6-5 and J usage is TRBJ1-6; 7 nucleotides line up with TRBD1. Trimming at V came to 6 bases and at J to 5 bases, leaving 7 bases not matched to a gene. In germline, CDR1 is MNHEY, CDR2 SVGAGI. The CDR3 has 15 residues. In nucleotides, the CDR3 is TGTGCCAGCAGGCATACGGGACAGCATAATTCACCCCTCCACTTT. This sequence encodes CASRHTGQHNSPLHF.

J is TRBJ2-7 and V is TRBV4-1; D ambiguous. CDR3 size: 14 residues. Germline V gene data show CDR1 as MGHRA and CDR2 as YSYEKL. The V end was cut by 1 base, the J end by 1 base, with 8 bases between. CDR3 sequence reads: CASSQAEQSYEQYF. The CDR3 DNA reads TGCGCCAGCAGCCAAGCAGAACAATCCTACGAGCAGTACTTC.

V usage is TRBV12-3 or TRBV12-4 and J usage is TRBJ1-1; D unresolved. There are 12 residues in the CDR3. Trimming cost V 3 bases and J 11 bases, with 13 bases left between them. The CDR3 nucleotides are TGTGCCAGCAGTTTGGGAGCGGTGAGGGCTTTCTTT. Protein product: CASSLGAVRAFF.

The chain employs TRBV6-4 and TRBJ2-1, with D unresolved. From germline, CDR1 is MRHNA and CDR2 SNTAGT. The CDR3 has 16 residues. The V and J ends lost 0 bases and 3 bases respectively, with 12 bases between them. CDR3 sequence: CASSDSTNQDYNEQFF. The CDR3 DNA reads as TGTGCCAGCAGTGACTCGACAAATCAGGACTACAATGAGCAGTTCTTC.

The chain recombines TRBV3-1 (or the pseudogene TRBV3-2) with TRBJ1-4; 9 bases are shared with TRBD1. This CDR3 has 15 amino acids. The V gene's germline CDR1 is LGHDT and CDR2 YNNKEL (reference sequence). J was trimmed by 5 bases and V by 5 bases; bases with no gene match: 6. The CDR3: CASSSTGGGNEKLFF. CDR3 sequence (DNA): TGTGCCAGCAGCTCAACAGGGGGCGGGAATGAAAAACTGTTTTTT.

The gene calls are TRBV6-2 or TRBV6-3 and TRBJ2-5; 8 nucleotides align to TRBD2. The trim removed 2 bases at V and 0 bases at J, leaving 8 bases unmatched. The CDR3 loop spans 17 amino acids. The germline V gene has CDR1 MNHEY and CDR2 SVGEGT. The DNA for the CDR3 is TGTGCCAGCAGTTACCGCGTGGGGCGGGGGGACCAAGAGACCCAGTACTTC. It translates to CASSYRVGRGDQETQYF.

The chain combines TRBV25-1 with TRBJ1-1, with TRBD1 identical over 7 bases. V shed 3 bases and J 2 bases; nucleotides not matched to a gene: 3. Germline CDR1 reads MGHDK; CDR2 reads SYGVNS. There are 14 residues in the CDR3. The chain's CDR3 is CASSETGRNTEAFF. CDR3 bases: TGTGCCAGCAGTGAGACAGGGCGAAACACTGAAGCTTTCTTT.

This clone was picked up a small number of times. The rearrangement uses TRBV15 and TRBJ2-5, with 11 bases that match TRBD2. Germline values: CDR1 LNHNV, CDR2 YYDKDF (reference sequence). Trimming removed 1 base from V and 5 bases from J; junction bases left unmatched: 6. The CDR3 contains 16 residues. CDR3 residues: CATSRALAGGLETQYF. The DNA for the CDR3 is TGTGCCACCAGCAGAGCTCTAGCGGGGGGCTTGGAGACCCAGTACTTC.

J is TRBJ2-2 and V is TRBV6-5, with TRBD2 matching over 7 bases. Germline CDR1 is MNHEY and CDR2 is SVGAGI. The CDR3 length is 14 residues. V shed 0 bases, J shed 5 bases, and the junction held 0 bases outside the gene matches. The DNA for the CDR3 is TGTGCCAGCAGTTACTCCGGGGGGACCGGGGAGCTGTTTTTT. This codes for CASSYSGGTGELFF.

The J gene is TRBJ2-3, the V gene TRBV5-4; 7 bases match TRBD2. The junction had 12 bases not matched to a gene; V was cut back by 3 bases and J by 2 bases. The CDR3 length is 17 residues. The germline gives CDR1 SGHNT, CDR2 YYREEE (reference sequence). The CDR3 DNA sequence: TGTGCCAGCAGCTCTGTTGGGGCGGGGGTTAACACAGATACGCAGTATTTT. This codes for CASSSVGAGVNTDTQYF.

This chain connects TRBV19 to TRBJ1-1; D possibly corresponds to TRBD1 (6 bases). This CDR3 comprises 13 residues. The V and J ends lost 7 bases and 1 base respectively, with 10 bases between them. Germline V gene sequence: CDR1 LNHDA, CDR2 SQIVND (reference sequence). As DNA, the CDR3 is TGTGCCAGTATTTCGACAGGGAACACTGAAGCTTTCTTT. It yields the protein CASISTGNTEAFF.

CDR3 nucleotides: TGTGCCAGCAGCCAAGGGACAGGGGTGGATGAGCAGTTCTTC. Translated, it gives CASSQGTGVDEQFF. This chain joins TRBV3-1 (or the pseudogene TRBV3-2) and TRBJ2-1; 9 nucleotides line up with TRBD1. This CDR3 contains 14 residues. Germline-derived CDR1 and CDR2 are LGHDT and YNNKEL (reference sequence). V dropped 1 base and J dropped 8; count of bases not matched to a gene: 3.

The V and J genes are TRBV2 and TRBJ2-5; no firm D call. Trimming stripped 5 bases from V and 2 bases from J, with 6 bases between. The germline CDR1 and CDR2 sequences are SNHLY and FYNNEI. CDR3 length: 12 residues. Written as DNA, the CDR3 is TGTGCCAGCAGTATGAGACAAGAGACCCAGTACTTC. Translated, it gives CASSMRQETQYF.

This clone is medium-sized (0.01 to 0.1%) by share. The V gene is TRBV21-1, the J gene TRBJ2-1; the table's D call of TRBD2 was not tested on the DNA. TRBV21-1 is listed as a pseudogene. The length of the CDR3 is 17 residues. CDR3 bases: TGTGCCAGCAGCGTGCCCCATAGCGGGGGGGGATACAATGAGCAGTTCTTC. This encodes CASSVPHSGGGYNEQFF.

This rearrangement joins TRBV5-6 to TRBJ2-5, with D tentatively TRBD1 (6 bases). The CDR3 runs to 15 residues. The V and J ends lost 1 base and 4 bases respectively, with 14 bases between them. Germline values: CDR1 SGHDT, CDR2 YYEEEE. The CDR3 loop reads CASSLNRDKLETQYF. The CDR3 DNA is TGTGCCAGCAGCTTGAACAGGGACAAATTAGAGACCCAGTACTTC.

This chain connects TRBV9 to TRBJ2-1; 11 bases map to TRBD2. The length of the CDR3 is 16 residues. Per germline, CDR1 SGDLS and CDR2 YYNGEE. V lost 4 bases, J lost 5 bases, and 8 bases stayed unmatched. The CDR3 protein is CASSSGLAELHNEQFF. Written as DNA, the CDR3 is TGTGCCAGCAGCTCGGGACTAGCGGAGCTCCACAATGAGCAGTTCTTC.

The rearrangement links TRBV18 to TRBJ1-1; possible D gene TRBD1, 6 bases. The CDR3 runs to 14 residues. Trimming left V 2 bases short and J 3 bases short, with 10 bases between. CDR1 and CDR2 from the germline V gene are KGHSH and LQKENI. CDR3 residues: CASSPNNRDTEAFF. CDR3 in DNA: TGTGCCAGCTCACCAAACAACAGGGACACTGAAGCTTTCTTT.

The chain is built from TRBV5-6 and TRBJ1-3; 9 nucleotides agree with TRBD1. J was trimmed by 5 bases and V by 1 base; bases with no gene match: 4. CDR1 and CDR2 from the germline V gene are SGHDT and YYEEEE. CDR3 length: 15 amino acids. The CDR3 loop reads CASSLRGTGRNTIYF. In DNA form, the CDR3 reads TGTGCCAGCAGCTTGAGAGGGACAGGGAGAAACACCATATATTTT.